A selection of T cell receptor beta chains follows, all from one sample in a study of shared clonotypes between healthy human individuals. Profiled with immunoSEQ multiplex PCR; TCRdb holds only in-frame clones, not every one. The top ten hold about 0.13% of the sample, which has approximately 2.5 million clones, just over 90% seen once. The material sequenced was naive CD4+ T cells sorted from blood. Every receptor here comes from a young man in good health. Both conserved end residues are trimmed from each CDR3. A D gene is named only where the DNA matches it firmly.

v_call: TRBV11-2
d_call: TRBD2
cdr3_aa: ASSARLAATYEQY

v_call: TRBV14
d_call: TRBD1
cdr3_aa: ASRLQGAETQY

v_call: TRBV6-4
d_call: -
cdr3_aa: ASSVVQGFSGELF

v_call: TRBV30
d_call: TRBD1
cdr3_aa: AWTTPGGNYEQY

v_call: TRBV7-8
d_call: -
cdr3_aa: ASSLEMTEAF

v_call: TRBV7-2
d_call: -
cdr3_aa: ASSPHRGGVNTEAF

v_call: TRBV5-4
d_call: TRBD2
cdr3_aa: ASSSSGGRELQETQY

v_call: TRBV5-4
d_call: -
cdr3_aa: ASSPGSQETQY

v_call: TRBV30
d_call: -
cdr3_aa: AWSVSSGNYGYT

v_call: TRBV19
d_call: TRBD1
cdr3_aa: ASSSLPGTGGLQETQY

v_call: TRBV6-1
d_call: -
cdr3_aa: ASSEAWNGYT

v_call: TRBV2
d_call: TRBD1
cdr3_aa: AGGQANYGYT

v_call: TRBV6-5
d_call: -
cdr3_aa: AAKTFGRRYEQY

v_call: TRBV18
d_call: -
cdr3_aa: ASSPQPQETQY

v_call: TRBV19
d_call: -
cdr3_aa: ASSIGVLTEAF

v_call: TRBV7-2
d_call: TRBD1
cdr3_aa: ASSTRDRASTGELF

v_call: TRBV9
d_call: -
cdr3_aa: ASSVAIDSSSPLH

v_call: TRBV7-9
d_call: TRBD1
cdr3_aa: ASSLSGTGRSPLH

v_call: TRBV7-9
d_call: -
cdr3_aa: ASSPPGIATNEKLF

v_call: TRBV2
d_call: -
cdr3_aa: ASSGQGLNTIY